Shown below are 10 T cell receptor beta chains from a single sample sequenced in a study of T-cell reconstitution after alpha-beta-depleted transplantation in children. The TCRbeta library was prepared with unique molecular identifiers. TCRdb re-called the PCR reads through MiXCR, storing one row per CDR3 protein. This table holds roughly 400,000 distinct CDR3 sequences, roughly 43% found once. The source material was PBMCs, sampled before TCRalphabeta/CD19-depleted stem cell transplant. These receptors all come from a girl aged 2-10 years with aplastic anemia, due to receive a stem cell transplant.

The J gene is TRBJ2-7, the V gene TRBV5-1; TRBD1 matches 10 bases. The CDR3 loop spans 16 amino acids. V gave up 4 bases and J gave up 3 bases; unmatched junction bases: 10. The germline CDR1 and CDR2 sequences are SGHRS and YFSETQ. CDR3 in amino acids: CASSPRPGQGFYEQYF. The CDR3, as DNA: TGCGCCAGCAGCCCTAGACCGGGACAGGGGTTCTACGAGCAGTACTTC.

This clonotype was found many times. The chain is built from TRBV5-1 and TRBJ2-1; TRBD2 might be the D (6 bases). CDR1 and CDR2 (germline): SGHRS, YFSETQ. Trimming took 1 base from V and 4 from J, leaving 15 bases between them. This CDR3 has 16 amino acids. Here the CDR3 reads CASSLIVGGRYNEQFF. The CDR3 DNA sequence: TGCGCCAGCAGCTTGATCGTGGGAGGTCGATACAATGAGCAGTTCTTC.

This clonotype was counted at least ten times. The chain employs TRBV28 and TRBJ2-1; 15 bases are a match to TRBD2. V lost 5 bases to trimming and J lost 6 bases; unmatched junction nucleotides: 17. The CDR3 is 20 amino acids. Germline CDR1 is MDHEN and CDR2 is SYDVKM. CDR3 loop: CASSKNPGLAGGPYLNEQFF. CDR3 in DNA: TGTGCCAGCAGTAAAAATCCGGGACTAGCGGGAGGCCCCTATCTCAATGAGCAGTTCTTC.

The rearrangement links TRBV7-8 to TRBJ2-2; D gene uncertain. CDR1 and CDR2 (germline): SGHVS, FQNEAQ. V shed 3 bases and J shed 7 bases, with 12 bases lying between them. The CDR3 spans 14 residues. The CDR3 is CASSLETVLGELFF. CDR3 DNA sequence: TGTGCCAGCAGCTTGGAGACGGTTCTCGGGGAGCTGTTTTTT.

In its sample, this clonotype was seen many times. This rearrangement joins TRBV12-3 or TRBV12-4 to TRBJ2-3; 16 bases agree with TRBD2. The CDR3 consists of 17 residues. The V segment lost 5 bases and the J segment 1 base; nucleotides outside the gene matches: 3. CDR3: CASSRGTSGRGTDTQYF. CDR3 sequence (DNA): TGTGCCAGCAGTCGCGGGACTAGCGGGAGGGGCACAGATACGCAGTATTTT.

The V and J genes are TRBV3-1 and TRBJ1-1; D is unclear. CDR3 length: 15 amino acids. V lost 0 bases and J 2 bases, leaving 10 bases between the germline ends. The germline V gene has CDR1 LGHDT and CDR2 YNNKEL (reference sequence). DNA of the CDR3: TGTGCCAGCAGCCAAGACACCCTTATTAACACTGAAGCTTTCTTT. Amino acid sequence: CASSQDTLINTEAFF.

The CDR3 bases are TGCAGTGCGAGGACTAGCGGGAGGAACCCGAACACCGGGGAGCTGTTTTTT. Translated, it gives CSARTSGRNPNTGELFF. The rearrangement links TRBV20-1 to TRBJ2-2; 14 nucleotides agree with TRBD2. V gave up 6 bases and J gave up 0 bases; unmatched junction bases: 6. Germline V gene data show CDR1 as DFQATT and CDR2 as SNEGSKA (reference sequence). The CDR3 is 17 residues long.

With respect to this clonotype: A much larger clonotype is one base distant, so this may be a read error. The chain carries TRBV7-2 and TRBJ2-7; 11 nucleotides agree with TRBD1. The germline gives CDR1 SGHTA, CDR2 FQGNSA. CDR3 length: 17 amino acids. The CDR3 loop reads CAGSLLLGQGERYEQYF. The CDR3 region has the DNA TGTGCCGGCAGCCTACTCCTGGGACAGGGGGAAAGGTACGAGCAGTACTTC. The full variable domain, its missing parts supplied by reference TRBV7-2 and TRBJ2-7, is GAGVSQSPSNKVTEKGKDVELRCDPISGHTALYWYRQSLGQGLEFLIYFQGNSAPDKSGLPSDRFSAERTGGSVSTLTIQRTQQEDSAVYLCAGSLLLGQGERYEQYFGPGTRLTVT.

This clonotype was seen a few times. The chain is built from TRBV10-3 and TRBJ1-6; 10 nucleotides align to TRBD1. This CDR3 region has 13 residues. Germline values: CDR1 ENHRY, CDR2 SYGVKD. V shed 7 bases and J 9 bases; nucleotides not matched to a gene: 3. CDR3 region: CAINGQGGSPLHF. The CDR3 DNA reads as TGTGCCATCAACGGACAGGGGGGTTCACCCCTCCACTTT.

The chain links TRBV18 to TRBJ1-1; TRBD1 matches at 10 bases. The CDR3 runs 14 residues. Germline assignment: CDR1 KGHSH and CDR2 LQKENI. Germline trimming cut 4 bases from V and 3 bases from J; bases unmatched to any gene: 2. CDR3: CASSQGQGHTEAFF. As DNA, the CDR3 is TGTGCCAGCTCACAGGGACAGGGGCACACTGAAGCTTTCTTT.